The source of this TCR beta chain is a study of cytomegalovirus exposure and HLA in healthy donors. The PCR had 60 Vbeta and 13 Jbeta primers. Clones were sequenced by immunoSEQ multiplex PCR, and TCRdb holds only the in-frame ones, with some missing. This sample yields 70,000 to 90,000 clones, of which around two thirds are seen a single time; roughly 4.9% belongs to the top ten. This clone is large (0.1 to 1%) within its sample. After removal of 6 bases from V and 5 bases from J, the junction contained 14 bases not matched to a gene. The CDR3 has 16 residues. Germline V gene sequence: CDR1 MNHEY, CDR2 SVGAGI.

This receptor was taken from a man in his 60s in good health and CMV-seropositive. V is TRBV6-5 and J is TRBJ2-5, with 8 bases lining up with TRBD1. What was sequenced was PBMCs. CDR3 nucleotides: TGTGCCAGCAGATACCTACAGGGGGTGGTACGGGAGACCCAGTACTTC. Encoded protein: CASRYLQGVVRETQYF.